Described below is a single TCR beta chain sequence and its context. Its antigen is currently unknown. This sample is part of a study of T cell responses to AZD1222 COVID-19 vaccine. Overall study results and limits: Reportedly, close to half of spike-specific TCRs are directed against unmutated variant regions.

Using immunoSEQ multiplex PCR, the repertoire was profiled, and TCRdb retains in-frame clones only, with some absent. The table includes about 110,000 clones, around 88% detected once. The V and J ends lost 0 bases and 0 bases respectively, with 15 bases between them. The germline gives CDR1 SGHRS, CDR2 YFSETQ. The CDR3 sequence is 18 residues long. This TCR derives from an adult who received the AZD1222 COVID-19 vaccine. Sequenced material: peripheral blood, taken 28 days after the second AZD1222 dose. The chain employs TRBV5-1 and TRBJ1-4; no clear D. The CDR3 DNA follows: TGCGCCAGCAGCTTGGCCTTGTGGCAGAGGTCAACTAATGAAAAACTGTTTTTT. Translating it yields CASSLALWQRSTNEKLFF.